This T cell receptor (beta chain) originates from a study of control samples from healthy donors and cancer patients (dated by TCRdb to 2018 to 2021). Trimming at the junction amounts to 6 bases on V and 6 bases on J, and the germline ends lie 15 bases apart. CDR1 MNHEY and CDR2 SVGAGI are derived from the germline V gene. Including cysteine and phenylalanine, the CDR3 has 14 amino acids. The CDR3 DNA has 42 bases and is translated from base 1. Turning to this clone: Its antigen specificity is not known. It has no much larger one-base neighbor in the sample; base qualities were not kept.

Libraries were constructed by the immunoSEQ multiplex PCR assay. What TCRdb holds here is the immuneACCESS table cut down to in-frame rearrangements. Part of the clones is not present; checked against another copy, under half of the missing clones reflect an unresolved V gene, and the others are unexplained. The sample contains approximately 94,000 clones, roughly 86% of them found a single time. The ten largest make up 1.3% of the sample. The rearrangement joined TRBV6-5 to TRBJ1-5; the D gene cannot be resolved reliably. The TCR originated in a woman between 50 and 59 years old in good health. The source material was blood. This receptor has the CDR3 CASRETLGSQPQHF. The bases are TGTGCCAGCAGAGAGACCCTGGGTTCTCAGCCCCAGCATTTT.